These 22 T cell receptor beta chains came from one sample sequenced in a study of blood T cell repertoires in COVID-19 (dated by TCRdb to the early 2020s). Library method: the immunoSEQ multiplex PCR assay. In its TCRdb copy, this immuneACCESS table keeps in-frame sequences only and misses some clones. Where compared with another copy, unresolved V genes explain less than half of these, and the others have no known cause. The sample has some 220,000 clones on record, around 81% of them singletons. The ten largest clones take up 3% of the sample. The specimen was peripheral blood. The receptors were sampled from a woman aged 25 to 39 who had recovered from COVID-19.

The gene calls are TRBV5-4 and TRBJ2-1, with 11 bases matching TRBD1. The CDR3 consists of 15 residues. Losses at the gene ends were 3 bases for V and 4 bases for J; bases not matched to a gene: 3. Germline CDR1 and CDR2: SGHNT and YYREEE (reference sequence). The CDR3 DNA is TGTGCCAGCAGCTCGGACAGGGGGCGATACAATGAGCAGTTCTTC. Translating gives CASSSDRGRYNEQFF.

V is TRBV5-4 and J is TRBJ1-2; D unresolved. Germline CDR1 reads SGHNT; CDR2 reads YYREEE (reference sequence). Trimming removed 4 bases from V and 0 bases from J, with 16 bases in between. This CDR3 contains 16 residues. The CDR3 is CASSRTGLSSNYGYTF. CDR3 DNA: TGTGCCAGCAGCCGGACTGGTCTCTCCTCTAACTATGGCTACACCTTC.

The chain couples TRBV13 to TRBJ2-6; tentative D call: TRBD1 (6 bases). Germline CDR1 and CDR2: PRHDT and FYEKMQ (reference sequence). Trimming removed 5 bases at V and 0 bases at J, with 14 bases between. This CDR3 spans 17 amino acids. The CDR3 region is CASSDPQGLSGANVLTF. The CDR3 DNA follows: TGTGCCAGCAGCGATCCACAGGGCCTCTCTGGGGCCAACGTCCTGACTTTC. Together with reference TRBV13 and TRBJ2-6, the CDR3 gives the full variable domain: AAGVIQSPRHLIKEKRETATLKCYPIPRHDTVYWYQQGPGQDPQFLISFYEKMQSDKGSIPDRFSAQQFSDYHSELNMSSLELGDSALYFCASSDPQGLSGANVLTFGAGSRLTVL.

This clone was detected once. The chain combines TRBV5-1 with TRBJ1-1, with TRBD1 matching 8 bases. The V and J ends lost 0 bases and 6 bases, in that order; junction bases with no gene match: 4. Germline CDR1 reads SGHRS; CDR2 reads YFSETQ. The CDR3 totals 14 residues. The CDR3 DNA sequence: TGCGCCAGCAGCTTGGGCGACAGGGGTTCTGAAGCTTTCTTT. Protein: CASSLGDRGSEAFF.

V gene TRBV5-1 combines with J gene TRBJ1-1, with 7 bases aligning to TRBD1. CDR1 and CDR2 from the germline V gene are SGHRS and YFSETQ. This CDR3 has 15 residues. J lost 2 bases, V lost 5 bases, and 9 bases had no gene match. Written as DNA, the CDR3 is TGCGCCAGCAGAAATGACAGGGTGGTCAACACTGAAGCTTTCTTT. Amino acids: CASRNDRVVNTEAFF.

V is TRBV14 and J is TRBJ2-3; 8 bases match TRBD1. The ends lost 2 bases at V and 10 bases at J; junction bases unmatched: 5. The germline gives CDR1 SGHDN, CDR2 FVKESK. The CDR3 runs 13 residues. The CDR3 spells CASSQRGQASQYF. CDR3 DNA: TGTGCCAGCAGCCAAAGGGGACAGGCGTCGCAGTATTTT.

This clone was observed once. The CDR3 region is CASSFLGQGGYGYTF. Here the CDR3 DNA reads TGTGCCAGCAGTTTTCTCGGACAGGGGGGCTATGGCTACACCTTC. The rearrangement joins TRBV27 to TRBJ1-2; TRBD1 matches at 10 bases. This CDR3 comprises 15 residues. Germline-derived CDR1 and CDR2 are MNHEY and SMNVEV (reference sequence). V shed 3 bases, J shed 4 bases, and the junction held 5 bases outside the gene matches.

The chain combines TRBV2 with TRBJ2-4; no clear D. Looked up from germline, CDR1 is SNHLY and CDR2 is FYNNEI. The V gene lost 8 bases and the J gene lost 6 bases, with 8 bases spanning the gap. The CDR3 has 11 residues. The DNA for the CDR3 is TGTGCCAGCGTCTCCCTAAACATTCAGTACTTC. Residues: CASVSLNIQYF.

The chain recombines TRBV12-3 or TRBV12-4 with TRBJ1-1; D might be TRBD1 (6 bases). V lost 3 bases and J 10 bases, leaving 15 bases between the germline ends. The CDR3 loop spans 13 amino acids. The CDR3 sequence is CASSFYQGSGAFF. The CDR3 DNA follows: TGTGCCAGCAGTTTCTATCAGGGGTCAGGAGCTTTCTTT.

Regarding this clone: Other nucleotide sequences in the sample specify the same CDR3. The chain has TRBV18 and TRBJ2-7; the match to TRBD1 covers 8 bases. Germline values: CDR1 KGHSH, CDR2 LQKENI. V trimming: 1 base; J trimming: 4 bases; junction bases outside the gene matches: 3. This CDR3 is 14 amino acids long. The DNA of the CDR3 is TGTGCCAGCTCACCACGGACAGGGAAATACGAGCAGTACTTC. Protein sequence: CASSPRTGKYEQYF.

The J gene is TRBJ2-1, the V gene TRBV18; TRBD2 matches at 7 bases. The CDR3 runs to 14 residues. Losses at the gene ends were 3 bases for V and 6 bases for J; bases not matched to a gene: 5. Looked up from germline, CDR1 is KGHSH and CDR2 is LQKENI. Here the CDR3 reads CASSPTREGNEQFF. The CDR3, as DNA: TGTGCCAGCTCACCGACGAGGGAGGGCAATGAGCAGTTCTTC.

The V call is TRBV5-1, the J call TRBJ2-4; D is possibly TRBD1 (8 bases). The CDR3 totals 15 residues. The germline V and J ends were trimmed by 2 bases and 7 bases, with 16 bases remaining between them. CDR1 is SGHRS, CDR2 YFSETQ, per germline. For the CDR3, the DNA is TGCGCCAGCAGCTTTAACGGACAGGGAGGGAACATTCAGTACTTC. Translating it yields CASSFNGQGGNIQYF.

About this clone: This sample includes further DNA sequences coding for the same CDR3. The chain combines TRBV28 with TRBJ2-3, with 8 bases matching TRBD1. Germline assignment: CDR1 MDHEN and CDR2 SYDVKM. V shed 5 bases and J 3 bases; nucleotides not matched to a gene: 7. CDR3 length equals 15 residues. This CDR3 is CASSPPGQGTDTQYF. Written as DNA, the CDR3 is TGTGCCAGCAGTCCCCCCGGACAGGGAACAGATACGCAGTATTTT.

This chain joins TRBV3-1 (or the pseudogene TRBV3-2) and TRBJ2-1; possibly TRBD2 for D (6 bases). The CDR3 sequence is 12 residues long. The V gene lost 7 bases and the J gene lost 8 bases, with 12 bases spanning the gap. CDR1 and CDR2 (germline): LGHDT, YNNKEL (reference sequence). The CDR3 sequence is CASKSSGDEQFF. CDR3 sequence (DNA): TGTGCCAGCAAGAGTTCGGGGGATGAGCAGTTCTTC.

V usage is TRBV9 and J usage is TRBJ2-1; perhaps TRBD2 as D (6 bases). The CDR3 runs to 12 residues. Germline values: CDR1 SGDLS, CDR2 YYNGEE. Trimming left V 0 bases short and J 9 bases short, with 7 bases between. The CDR3 sequence is CASSVVEGEQFF. The CDR3 DNA is TGTGCCAGCAGCGTAGTGGAGGGTGAGCAGTTCTTC.

This chain links TRBV19 with TRBJ1-5; no firm D call. V was shortened by 0 bases and J by 9 bases, with 9 bases between the two germline ends. The CDR3 sequence is 13 residues long. In germline, CDR1 is LNHDA, CDR2 SQIVND (reference sequence). The DNA for the CDR3 is TGTGCCAGTAGTATAGACCGCCTCGGGCCCCAGCATTTT. This translates into CASSIDRLGPQHF.

The chain employs TRBV6-5 and TRBJ2-7; 8 bases agree with TRBD1. V lost 6 bases to trimming and J lost 3 bases; unmatched junction nucleotides: 4. Germline lookup yields CDR1 MNHEY and CDR2 SVGAGI. The CDR3 runs to 13 residues. The CDR3 loop reads CASRGTGHYEQYF. DNA of the CDR3: TGTGCCAGCAGAGGGACAGGTCACTACGAGCAGTACTTC.

This clone came up a few times. The V gene is TRBV28, the J gene TRBJ1-6; D call uncertain. V was cut by 6 bases and J by 14 bases, with 20 bases left in between. Germline V CDR1 and CDR2: MDHEN, SYDVKM. The CDR3 has 14 residues. CDR3 in amino acids: CASRSPPGGESLHF. CDR3 sequence (DNA): TGTGCCAGCAGAAGTCCCCCGGGCGGGGAATCCCTCCACTTT.

V usage is TRBV9 and J usage is TRBJ2-1; 7 bases agree with TRBD2. Germline CDR1 is SGDLS and CDR2 is YYNGEE. CDR3 length: 16 residues. V lost 0 bases to trimming and J lost 5 bases; unmatched junction nucleotides: 8. The CDR3 region is CASSVGASGLNNEQFF. The CDR3 bases are TGTGCCAGCAGCGTAGGGGCTAGCGGACTAAACAATGAGCAGTTCTTC.

The V and J genes are TRBV28 and TRBJ1-2; D is perhaps TRBD1 (5 bases). Trimming removed 4 bases from V and 2 bases from J, with 14 bases in between. CDR1 MDHEN and CDR2 SYDVKM come from the germline V gene. The CDR3 runs to 15 residues. The CDR3 DNA follows: TGTGCCAGCAGTTCCGGGGGGACCCTAAACTATGGCTACACCTTC. Translation: CASSSGGTLNYGYTF.

J is TRBJ1-2 and V is TRBV9; D uncertain. This CDR3 has 16 amino acids. From germline, CDR1 is SGDLS and CDR2 YYNGEE. The V and J ends lost 1 base and 0 bases respectively, with 13 bases between them. Here the CDR3 DNA reads TGTGCCAGCAGCGTATCTGGCAGTTCCTCTAACTATGGCTACACCTTC. It is translated as CASSVSGSSSNYGYTF.

The rearrangement uses TRBV14 and TRBJ2-5; 8 bases are a match to TRBD2. The junction had 12 bases not matched to a gene; V was cut back by 2 bases and J by 4 bases. The CDR3 totals 17 residues. The germline V gene has CDR1 SGHDN and CDR2 FVKESK. The chain's CDR3 is CASSQRGNARGGETQYF. The CDR3 nucleotides read TGTGCCAGCAGCCAAAGGGGGAACGCCCGGGGGGGAGAGACCCAGTACTTC.